Below are 8 T cell receptor beta chains sequenced from a single sample in a study of cytomegalovirus exposure and HLA in healthy donors. Primers for the PCR totalled 60 Vbeta and 13 Jbeta. Clones were read by immunoSEQ multiplex PCR, and TCRdb kept only the in-frame ones, dropping some. Its table lists 170,000 or so clones. The sequenced sample was PBMCs. These receptors came from a young man in good health and CMV-seronegative.

J is TRBJ1-2 and V is TRBV28; no clear D. V lost 5 bases to trimming and J lost 8 bases, with 12 bases between them. There are 12 residues in the CDR3. Germline V gene lookup returns CDR1 MDHEN and CDR2 SYDVKM. The CDR3 sequence: CASSLNPRGYTF. CDR3 nucleotides: TGTGCCAGCAGTCTGAATCCCAGAGGCTACACCTTC.

The rearrangement joins TRBV25-1 to TRBJ1-2; D gene uncertain. Trimming left V 1 base short and J 3 bases short, with 12 bases between. This CDR3 has 15 amino acids. Germline assignment: CDR1 MGHDK and CDR2 SYGVNS. The CDR3 here is CASSESGNYYYGYTF. The CDR3 nucleotides are TGTGCCAGCAGTGAATCCGGGAACTACTACTATGGCTACACCTTC.

This chain links TRBV28 with TRBJ2-1; 8 bases align to TRBD1. CDR3 size: 16 residues. With V trimmed by 3 bases and J by 7 bases, 11 bases remained unmatched. Germline values: CDR1 MDHEN, CDR2 SYDVKM. CDR3 sequence: CASSLARTGRINEQFF. CDR3 bases: TGTGCCAGCAGTTTGGCTCGGACAGGGCGAATAAATGAGCAGTTCTTC.

The rearrangement uses TRBV7-8 and TRBJ2-3; D is unclear. V lost 3 bases and J 0 bases, leaving 16 bases between the germline ends. The CDR3 length is 17 residues. Germline V CDR1 and CDR2: SGHVS, FQNEAQ. CDR3 in DNA: TGTGCCAGCAGCTTCGCCCAGGTTGGGTACAGCACAGATACGCAGTATTTT. Residues: CASSFAQVGYSTDTQYF.

The rearrangement links TRBV7-3 to TRBJ2-2, with 9 bases identical to TRBD2. CDR3 length: 15 amino acids. Looked up from germline, CDR1 is SGHTA and CDR2 is FQGTGA. The junction had 5 bases not matched to a gene; V was cut back by 2 bases and J by 7 bases. The CDR3 reads CASSLGASGIGELFF. The CDR3, as DNA: TGTGCCAGCAGCTTAGGGGCTAGCGGGATCGGGGAGCTGTTTTTT. Complete variable domain (other parts from reference TRBV7-3 and TRBJ2-2): GAGVSQTPSNKVTEKGKYVELRCDPISGHTALYWYRQSLGQGPEFLIYFQGTGAADDSGLPNDRFFAVRPEGSVSTLKIQRTERGDSAVYLCASSLGASGIGELFFGEGSRLTVL.

The CDR3 region is CASSLERVGNTGELFF. CDR3 in DNA: TGTGCCAGCAGTTTGGAGCGAGTCGGGAACACCGGGGAGCTGTTTTTT. The chain has TRBV27 and TRBJ2-2; unclear D gene. The CDR3 contains 16 residues. Trimming shortened V by 3 bases and J by 1 base, and 12 bases separated the two germline ends. CDR1 is MNHEY, CDR2 SMNVEV, per germline (reference sequence).

The J gene is TRBJ2-5, the V gene TRBV11-3; 9 nucleotides agree with TRBD2. The J segment lost 6 bases and the V segment lost 0 bases, leaving 11 bases of the junction unmatched. The CDR3 runs 17 residues. Per the germline V gene, CDR1 is SGHNT and CDR2 is YENEEA. The CDR3 sequence: CASSLDSASGAEKTQYF. The CDR3 bases are TGTGCCAGCAGCTTAGATAGTGCTAGCGGGGCTGAAAAGACCCAGTACTTC.

V and J are TRBV15 and TRBJ2-7, with 9 bases matching TRBD1. Germline lookup yields CDR1 LNHNV and CDR2 YYDKDF (reference sequence). Trimming took 6 bases from V and 4 from J; bases not matched to a gene: 10. The CDR3 is 15 amino acids. CDR3 sequence: CATSYTGTGKYEQYF. Here the CDR3 DNA reads TGTGCCACCAGTTACACCGGGACAGGGAAGTACGAGCAGTACTTC. Full variable domain (outside the CDR3, taken from reference TRBV15 and TRBJ2-7): DAMVIQNPRYQVTQFGKPVTLSCSQTLNHNVMYWYQQKSSQAPKLLFHYYDKDFNNEADTPDNFQSRRPNTSFCFLDIRSPGLGDTAMYLCATSYTGTGKYEQYFGPGTRLTVT.